The present TCR beta chain was sequenced within a study of T-cell reconstitution after alpha-beta-depleted transplantation in children. The sample holds many counts of this clonotype. Its cognate antigen is unknown. Study outcomes and limitations: About two months after transplant, alpha-beta T cells reportedly came from several hundred expanded graft clones. Some patients' high day-60 TCRbeta diversity was attributed to recipient cells surviving conditioning.

Trimming took 5 bases from V and 3 from J; bases not matched to a gene: 4. The germline V gene has CDR1 LNHNV and CDR2 YYDKDF (reference sequence). This CDR3 contains 15 residues. A TCRbeta library incorporating unique molecular identifiers was prepared. TCRdb re-analysed the PCR reads in MiXCR, keeping a single row per CDR3 protein. The profile shows 250,000 or so distinct CDR3 sequences, under 9.5% of them singletons. The sequencing used PBMCs, mostly from graft donor cells, collected 180 days after TCRalphabeta/CD19-depleted stem cell transplant. The clonotype was recovered from a male patient between 5 and 17 years old who had a stem cell transplant for acute lymphoblastic leukemia, so the T cells may come from the graft donor. The V and J genes are TRBV15 and TRBJ1-4; TRBD1 matches 9 bases. CDR3 in DNA: TGTGCCACCAGCCGGGACAGGGCAGCTAATGAAAAACTGTTTTTT. Its protein is CATSRDRAANEKLFF. The complete variable domain, with remaining parts taken from reference TRBV15 and TRBJ1-4, reads DAMVIQNPRYQVTQFGKPVTLSCSQTLNHNVMYWYQQKSSQAPKLLFHYYDKDFNNEADTPDNFQSRRPNTSFCFLDIRSPGLGDTAMYLCATSRDRAANEKLFFGSGTQLSVL.